At least ten counts were recorded for the clone carrying this TCR beta chain. This entry is derived from a study of neurological immune-mediated disorders. The cDNA came from 5'RACE with 10-nucleotide random UMIs. A single record per CDR3 protein comes from TCRdb applying MiXCR to the 5' RACE reads. The table records about 49,000 distinct CDR3 sequences, more than 8% of them present only once. V was shortened by 2 bases and J by 3 bases, with 16 bases between the two germline ends. CDR1 is LGHDT and CDR2 is YNNKEL in the germline V gene (reference sequence). The length of the CDR3 is 17 residues. Time point reported: longitudinal time-point 1 (baseline). Volunteers at a blood bank in Maryland, USA, were the healthy controls. 2 million PBMCs stored at -80 C were the source of the unsorted libraries.

The genes are TRBV3-1 and TRBJ2-2, with a weak D call TRBD2 (6 bases). The clonotype was recovered from a woman between 40 and 50 years old in good health. Sequenced sample: PBMCs. CDR3 coding DNA: TGTGCCAGCAGCCAACTACTCGAAAGGAGGGACACCGGGGAGCTGTTTTTT. Translation: CASSQLLERRDTGELFF.